The clone carrying this T cell receptor beta chain was detected many times. TCRdb processed the 5' RACE reads anew with MiXCR; each CDR3 protein has one entry. The sample carries 45,000 or so distinct CDR3 sequences, 6% to 7% recorded once. This sample stems from a study of neurological immune-mediated disorders. Germline trimming cut 0 bases from V and 6 bases from J; bases unmatched to any gene: 6. The length of the CDR3 is 15 residues. Germline V gene data show CDR1 as LNHNV and CDR2 as YYDKDF (reference sequence). Sequencing was performed on CD4+ T cells from blood. This receptor was obtained from a woman between 40 and 55 years old in good health. The chain employs TRBV15 and TRBJ1-1, with TRBD1 identical over 8 bases. The CDR3 DNA reads as TGTGCCACCAGCAGAGATGGGCAGGGGGCCGCTGAAGCTTTCTTT. This encodes CATSRDGQGAAEAFF.